A single sample gave rise to the 5 T cell receptor beta chains below, sequenced in a study of shared T cell receptors in the human thymus. Here immunoSEQ multiplex PCR was the method, and the copy in TCRdb shows in-frame clones only, minus some. The repertoire holds 500,000 to 850,000 clones, with about 87% as singletons. This same sample was also part of a study on human thymus T cells.

Sequencing was done on a sample of thymocytes. The receptors stem from a boy younger than two with a congenital heart defect.

The chain links TRBV15 to TRBJ2-3, with 11 bases lining up with TRBD2. CDR3 length equals 16 residues. The germline gives CDR1 LNHNV, CDR2 YYDKDF (reference sequence). The V gene end was trimmed by 11 bases and the J gene end by 4 bases; junction bases not matched to a gene: 14. CDR3 in DNA: TGTGCCGCCGGGGGCATAGCGGGAGGGCCCCCAGATACGCAGTATTTT. Translated: CAAGGIAGGPPDTQYF. Full variable domain (missing parts from reference TRBV15 and TRBJ2-3): DAMVIQNPRYQVTQFGKPVTLSCSQTLNHNVMYWYQQKSSQAPKLLFHYYDKDFNNEADTPDNFQSRRPNTSFCFLDIRSPGLGDTAMYLCAAGGIAGGPPDTQYFGPGTRLTVL.

J is TRBJ1-1 and V is TRBV29-1; possible D gene TRBD1, 6 bases. This CDR3 region has 11 residues. Trimming shortened V by 4 bases and J by 11 bases, and 14 bases separated the two germline ends. Germline V CDR1 and CDR2: SQVTM, ANQGSEA. CDR3 in amino acids: CSVVRGGLAFF. CDR3 in DNA: TGCAGCGTTGTAAGGGGGGGGCTGGCTTTCTTT.

The gene calls are TRBV15 and TRBJ1-4, with TRBD1 matching over 7 bases. This CDR3 region has 17 residues. V lost 1 base, J lost 4 bases, and 9 bases stayed unmatched. Germline V gene lookup returns CDR1 LNHNV and CDR2 YYDKDF (reference sequence). CDR3 nucleotide sequence: TGTGCCACCAGCAGAGCTCAGACAGGGCTCGATAATGAAAAACTGTTTTTT. The encoded protein is CATSRAQTGLDNEKLFF.

This chain connects TRBV12-5 to TRBJ2-3; D may be TRBD1 (6 bases). This CDR3 contains 20 residues. CDR1 is LGHNT, CDR2 FRNRAP, per germline. The germline V and J ends were trimmed by 3 bases and 1 base, with 26 bases remaining between them. CDR3 sequence reads: CASGFSLVRRDTPGTDTQYF. The CDR3 coding sequence is TGTGCTAGTGGTTTCAGTTTGGTCAGAAGGGACACTCCGGGCACAGATACGCAGTATTTT.

The chain carries TRBV7-9 and TRBJ1-3, with D tentatively TRBD1 (5 bases). This CDR3 comprises 17 residues. Looked up from germline, CDR1 is SEHNR and CDR2 is FQNEAQ (reference sequence). V was trimmed by 5 bases and J by 1 base, leaving 18 bases between them. The CDR3 protein is CASSQARERGSGNTIYF. As DNA, the CDR3 is TGTGCCAGCAGCCAGGCCCGGGAGAGGGGATCTGGAAACACCATATATTTT.